These T cell receptor beta chains were read from a single sample in a study of blood T cells in healthy people across ages. TCRdb fed the 5' RACE reads into MiXCR, producing one record per CDR3 protein. The table includes approximately 1,100,000 distinct CDR3 sequences, roughly 45% detected once. Sequencing was carried out using blood. Receptor source: a woman in her sixties in good health. CDR3s include the opening cysteine and the closing phenylalanine or tryptophan.

v_call: TRBV10-2; j_call: TRBJ2-7; cdr3_aa: CATGTLSSYEQYF
v_call: TRBV20-1; j_call: TRBJ2-1; cdr3_aa: CSAKLAASYNEQFF
v_call: TRBV29-1; j_call: TRBJ2-7; cdr3_aa: CSIEVTDSSYEQYF
v_call: TRBV9; j_call: TRBJ2-1; cdr3_aa: CASSVEGGEQFF
v_call: TRBV29-1; j_call: TRBJ1-2; cdr3_aa: CSVEPPVTLSGYTF
v_call: TRBV29-1; j_call: TRBJ2-3; cdr3_aa: CSVLRGLATDTQYF
v_call: TRBV20-1; j_call: TRBJ1-1; cdr3_aa: CSASFANTEAFF
v_call: TRBV7-2; j_call: TRBJ2-7; cdr3_aa: CASSSRRSYEQYF
v_call: TRBV29-1; j_call: TRBJ2-7; cdr3_aa: CSVYPGHNSYEQYF
v_call: TRBV7-9; j_call: TRBJ2-1; cdr3_aa: CASSPGQGARGFSNEQFF
v_call: TRBV20-1; j_call: TRBJ2-6; cdr3_aa: CSARAGGPGANVLTF
v_call: TRBV5-1; j_call: TRBJ2-1; cdr3_aa: CASSAEGWNEQFF
v_call: TRBV11-2; j_call: NA; cdr3_aa: CASRQAGELSLEQYF
v_call: TRBV9; j_call: TRBJ2-1; cdr3_aa: CATGGGREQFF
v_call: TRBV29-1; j_call: TRBJ2-3; cdr3_aa: CSLAGNTDTQYF
v_call: TRBV5-4; j_call: TRBJ1-2; cdr3_aa: CASGADRGDYGYTF
v_call: TRBV29-1; j_call: TRBJ2-7; cdr3_aa: CSGGFSYEQYF
v_call: TRBV15; j_call: TRBJ2-1; cdr3_aa: CATSPRMASGRTLRNEQFF
v_call: TRBV5-1; j_call: TRBJ2-3; cdr3_aa: CASSLPPNRAQTDTQYF
v_call: TRBV29-1; j_call: TRBJ1-1; cdr3_aa: CSVAHGLNTEAFF
v_call: TRBV20-1; j_call: TRBJ1-5; cdr3_aa: CSASGTGGQPQHF
v_call: TRBV7-2; j_call: TRBJ2-3; cdr3_aa: CASSLDGADTQYF
v_call: TRBV29-1; j_call: TRBJ1-5; cdr3_aa: CSVVAGRGNQPQHF
v_call: TRBV24-1; j_call: TRBJ2-7; cdr3_aa: CATSDLLSVTYEQYF
v_call: TRBV3-1; j_call: TRBJ2-1; cdr3_aa: CASSQPPGLAGGEQFF
v_call: TRBV12-3/TRBV12-4; j_call: TRBJ2-1; cdr3_aa: CASSLQAGGANEQFF
v_call: TRBV7-2; j_call: TRBJ2-3; cdr3_aa: CASSREVGLGSATQYF
v_call: TRBV5-1; j_call: TRBJ2-7; cdr3_aa: CASSQQRTSGHNEQYF
v_call: TRBV20-1; j_call: TRBJ2-5; cdr3_aa: CSARGSGRALAETQYF
v_call: TRBV6-5; j_call: TRBJ2-3; cdr3_aa: CASSYSMGRGDTQYF
v_call: TRBV2; j_call: NA; cdr3_aa: CASNPPGTSGNWEVDEQYF
v_call: TRBV5-1; j_call: TRBJ2-1; cdr3_aa: CASSHGTSGSTSYNEQFF